A single sample gave rise to the 30 T cell receptor beta chains below, sequenced in a study of CD8 T cells in Susac syndrome (dated by TCRdb to between 2019 and 2020). Library construction relied on the immunoSEQ multiplex PCR assay. RNA was extracted using the RNeasy kit, and roughly 0.45 to 1 microgram was reverse transcribed with random hexamers. TCRdb reprocessed the public reads (quality trimming at Q25 with fastp, clone calling with MiXCR) and kept in-frame beta chains. Each record represents a unique CDR3 protein, reported with the most common genes and DNA among its rows. This sample lists approximately 70,000 distinct CDR3 sequences; approximately 96% were detected once. 0.5% to 0.7% of the sample comes from the top ten. The sequenced sample consisted of CD8+ T cells from PBMCs. These receptors were obtained from a human donor with multiple sclerosis.

J is TRBJ2-7 and V is TRBV20-1; the D gene is possibly TRBD1 (5 bases). The V gene's germline CDR1 is DFQATT and CDR2 SNEGSKA (reference sequence). This CDR3 has 14 amino acids. V was pared by 0 bases and J by 2 bases, with 11 bases between. The CDR3, as DNA: TGCAGTGCTAGAGATGGGGCAGGGACCTACGAGCAGTACTTC. As protein: CSARDGAGTYEQYF.

This chain joins TRBV29-1 and TRBJ2-5; 10 positions match TRBD1. Losses at the gene ends were 1 base for V and 5 bases for J; bases not matched to a gene: 10. In germline, CDR1 is SQVTM, CDR2 ANQGSEA. The length of the CDR3 is 16 residues. CDR3 residues: CSVEGVGQGDWETQYF. In DNA, the CDR3 is TGCAGCGTTGAAGGGGTTGGACAGGGGGACTGGGAGACCCAGTACTTC.

The chain employs TRBV20-1 and TRBJ2-7; the D gene is possibly TRBD2 (6 bases). The CDR3 is made up of 14 amino acids. CDR1 is DFQATT and CDR2 is SNEGSKA in the germline V gene (reference sequence). Trimming pared 1 base from V and 4 bases from J, leaving 14 bases between. The CDR3 DNA sequence: TGCAGTGCTAGAGCGGAGGTAGCGGATTACGAGCAGTACTTC. Protein sequence: CSARAEVADYEQYF.

The chain carries TRBV5-1 and TRBJ2-7; the D gene is possibly TRBD2 (6 bases). The germline V gene encodes CDR1 SGHRS and CDR2 YFSETQ. CDR3 length: 13 residues. With 4 bases removed from V and 2 bases from J, the gap between germline ends came to 10 bases. The CDR3 DNA is TGCGCCAGCAGCCCGGACTATGCCTACGAGCAGTACTTC. It codes for CASSPDYAYEQYF.

The V call is TRBV27, the J call TRBJ2-1; no reliable D call. The CDR3 is made up of 16 amino acids. Deletions cut 0 bases from V and 4 bases from J, with 13 bases between. The germline V gene has CDR1 MNHEY and CDR2 SMNVEV (reference sequence). The CDR3 sequence is CASSLSAKGWYNEQFF. CDR3 DNA: TGTGCCAGCAGTTTATCGGCCAAGGGCTGGTACAATGAGCAGTTCTTC.

V gene TRBV30 combines with J gene TRBJ2-2; D may be TRBD1 (6 bases). Trimming cost V 5 bases and J 4 bases, with 14 bases left between them. Germline V gene sequence: CDR1 GTSNPN, CDR2 SVGIG (reference sequence). CDR3 length: 14 amino acids. The CDR3 DNA reads TGTGCCTGGGCTACAGGGTTGGGCACCGGGGAGCTGTTTTTT. Translating it yields CAWATGLGTGELFF.

The chain uses TRBV5-1 and TRBJ2-1; D may be TRBD1 (6 bases). V lost 7 bases and J lost 4, with 9 bases in between. This CDR3 region has 12 residues. CDR1 and CDR2 from the germline V gene are SGHRS and YFSETQ. The CDR3 region is CASRDIYNEQFF. DNA of the CDR3: TGCGCCAGCCGGGACATTTACAATGAGCAGTTCTTC.

The CDR3 region is CASKAGQGNTEAFF. The DNA of the CDR3 is TGTGCCAGCAAGGCGGGACAGGGGAACACTGAAGCTTTCTTT. The chain joins TRBV6-1 to TRBJ1-1, with TRBD1 matching over 9 bases. CDR1 MNHNS and CDR2 SASEGT come from the germline V gene. The V and J ends lost 7 bases and 1 base, in that order; junction bases with no gene match: 4. This CDR3 comprises 14 residues.

This rearrangement joins TRBV3-1 to TRBJ2-7; no definite D call. The CDR3 contains 12 residues. From germline, CDR1 is LGHDT and CDR2 YNNKEL (reference sequence). The V gene lost 3 bases and the J gene lost 3 bases, with 6 bases spanning the gap. DNA for the CDR3: TGTGCCAGCAGCCACCAGCACTACGAGCAGTACTTC. This codes for CASSHQHYEQYF.

This clonotype was observed a single time. The chain is built from TRBV5-6 and TRBJ2-1, with TRBD2 matching 11 bases. Germline trimming cut 4 bases from V and 0 bases from J; bases unmatched to any gene: 3. CDR3 length: 16 amino acids. Looked up from germline, CDR1 is SGHDT and CDR2 is YYEEEE. The CDR3 sequence is CASSPGTSGSYNEQFF. The CDR3 region has the DNA TGTGCCAGCAGCCCTGGGACTAGCGGCTCCTACAATGAGCAGTTCTTC.

The chain couples TRBV29-1 to TRBJ2-7; TRBD1 agrees at 8 bases. The CDR3 runs 13 residues. Germline V gene data show CDR1 as SQVTM and CDR2 as ANQGSEA. The V segment lost 3 bases and the J segment 4 bases; nucleotides outside the gene matches: 5. The CDR3 nucleotides are TGCAGCGTTGAGCCAGGGGGCAAGTACGAGCAGTACTTC. This translates into CSVEPGGKYEQYF.

The chain is built from TRBV29-1 and TRBJ1-2, with 7 bases identical to TRBD1. V lost 5 bases and J lost 3; bases outside the gene matches: 3. CDR3 length: 12 residues. Germline V CDR1 and CDR2: SQVTM, ANQGSEA. CDR3 loop: CSVPGQHYGYTF. The CDR3 bases are TGCAGCGTTCCGGGACAGCACTATGGCTACACCTTC.

The chain is built from TRBV28 and TRBJ2-5; TRBD2 might be the D (6 bases). Germline-derived CDR1 and CDR2 are MDHEN and SYDVKM. Trimming took off 8 bases at V and 4 bases at J, with 14 bases between the two ends. CDR3 length equals 13 residues. CDR3 residues: CASGGSWVETQYF. The DNA of the CDR3 is TGTGCCAGCGGGGGGTCCTGGGTAGAGACCCAGTACTTC.

This sequence joins TRBV7-2 and TRBJ2-1; TRBD1 matches 7 bases. J gave up 6 bases and V 2 bases, and 10 bases lay outside the gene matches. CDR1 and CDR2 (germline): SGHTA, FQGNSA. The CDR3 loop spans 16 amino acids. DNA of the CDR3: TGTGCCAGCAGCTTACCCTACAGGGGTGGACTCAATGAGCAGTTCTTC. The encoded protein is CASSLPYRGGLNEQFF.

The chain recombines TRBV27 with TRBJ1-5, with 10 bases fitting TRBD1. This CDR3 is 15 amino acids long. With V trimmed by 5 bases and J by 2 bases, 3 bases remained unmatched. Germline V CDR1 and CDR2: MNHEY, SMNVEV (reference sequence). The CDR3 DNA sequence: TGTGCCAGCAGTATGGGGACAGGGGGCAATCAGCCCCAGCATTTT. This codes for CASSMGTGGNQPQHF.

The J gene is TRBJ2-4, the V gene TRBV21-1; the table's TRBD1 call for D was not verified on the DNA. TRBV21-1 is designated a pseudogene. The CDR3 totals 17 residues. CDR3 coding DNA: TGTGCCAGCAGCAACATGGACAGGGAGATCGCCAAAAACATTCAGTACTTC. Its translation: CASSNMDREIAKNIQYF.

The genes are TRBV30 and TRBJ2-3, with D perhaps TRBD1 (6 bases). Germline V gene lookup returns CDR1 GTSNPN and CDR2 SVGIG (reference sequence). This CDR3 is built from 18 residues. The V end lost 0 bases, the J end lost 4 bases, and 23 bases lay between the germline ends. CDR3 protein: CAWSVLHFRGIEPDTQYF. Written as DNA, the CDR3 is TGTGCCTGGAGTGTCCTCCATTTCAGGGGTATAGAACCAGATACGCAGTATTTT.

This chain joins TRBV20-1 and TRBJ2-1; possibly TRBD2 for D (6 bases). Germline values: CDR1 DFQATT, CDR2 SNEGSKA (reference sequence). CDR3 length equals 12 residues. V dropped 3 bases and J dropped 8 bases, with 11 bases sitting between them. CDR3 sequence reads: CSARVEGYEQFF. CDR3 DNA sequence: TGCAGTGCTAGGGTGGAGGGCTATGAGCAGTTCTTC.

The chain links TRBV9 to TRBJ2-3, with 10 bases identical to TRBD2. J lost 5 bases, V lost 3 bases, and 3 bases had no gene match. This CDR3 has 14 residues. Germline CDR1 is SGDLS and CDR2 is YYNGEE. DNA for the CDR3: TGTGCCAGCAGCGCTAGCGGGAGAGAAGATACGCAGTATTTT. Its protein product is CASSASGREDTQYF.

The V call is TRBV25-1, the J call TRBJ1-2; 7 positions agree with TRBD1. With V trimmed by 3 bases and J by 2 bases, 6 bases remained unmatched. The V gene's germline CDR1 is MGHDK and CDR2 SYGVNS. The CDR3 loop spans 15 amino acids. The CDR3 loop reads CASSDRRGRNYGYTF. The CDR3 DNA is TGTGCCAGCAGTGACCGAAGGGGGCGGAACTATGGCTACACCTTC.

The rearrangement uses TRBV4-1 and TRBJ2-7, with TRBD2 as a possible D gene (5 bases). CDR3 length equals 18 residues. The V end was cut by 0 bases, the J end by 6 bases, with 24 bases between. Germline CDR1 MGHRA, CDR2 YSYEKL. The CDR3 sequence is CASSQEGTDFGLSGEQYF. As DNA, the CDR3 is TGCGCCAGCAGCCAAGAGGGTACGGACTTCGGCCTTTCTGGCGAGCAGTACTTC.

V usage is TRBV28 and J usage is TRBJ2-3; D gene uncertain. Trimming stripped 7 bases from V and 2 bases from J, with 13 bases between. Per the germline V gene, CDR1 is MDHEN and CDR2 is SYDVKM. The CDR3 spans 14 residues. The CDR3 coding sequence is TGTGCCAGCACCTCAAACGGCAACACAGATACGCAGTATTTT. Its protein product is CASTSNGNTDTQYF. The full variable domain, its missing parts supplied by reference TRBV28 and TRBJ2-3, is DVKVTQSSRYLVKRTGEKVFLECVQDMDHENMFWYRQDPGLGLRLIYFSYDVKMKEKGDIPEGYSVSREKKERFSLILESASTNQTSMYLCASTSNGNTDTQYFGPGTRLTVL.

The chain joins TRBV29-1 to TRBJ2-7, with a weak D call TRBD1 (6 bases). Germline V gives CDR1 SQVTM, CDR2 ANQGSEA. This CDR3 region has 12 residues. V lost 1 base to trimming and J lost 7 bases, with 11 bases between them. The CDR3: CSVEGGTREQYF. The CDR3 region has the DNA TGCAGCGTTGAAGGGGGGACACGTGAGCAGTACTTC.

The chain is built from TRBV5-1 and TRBJ2-1, with D unclear. V was cut by 7 bases and J by 3 bases, with 14 bases left in between. CDR3 length: 14 amino acids. Germline-derived CDR1 and CDR2 are SGHRS and YFSETQ. This CDR3 reads CASRPLSYYNEQFF. CDR3 bases: TGCGCCAGCCGTCCACTCTCCTACTACAATGAGCAGTTCTTC.

This sequence joins TRBV29-1 and TRBJ2-2; D unresolved. The CDR3 length is 13 residues. Germline CDR1 reads SQVTM; CDR2 reads ANQGSEA. V was shortened by 0 bases and J by 1 base, with 3 bases between the two germline ends. For the CDR3, the DNA is TGCAGCGTTGAAGAGGAGAACACCGGGGAGCTGTTTTTT. This gives the protein CSVEEENTGELFF.

The rearrangement links TRBV13 to TRBJ2-5; 7 positions match TRBD2. The CDR3 length is 17 residues. V shed 5 bases, J shed 5 bases, and the junction held 17 bases outside the gene matches. Germline CDR1 PRHDT, CDR2 FYEKMQ (reference sequence). The CDR3 DNA is TGTGCCAGCAGCCAAAATTCGGGGAGGGTGCACCCGGAGACCCAGTACTTC. This gives the protein CASSQNSGRVHPETQYF.

V gene TRBV4-3 combines with J gene TRBJ1-2, with 9 bases identical to TRBD1. Looked up from germline, CDR1 is LGHNA and CDR2 is YSLEER. Trimming at V came to 3 bases and at J to 6 bases, leaving 14 bases not matched to a gene. The CDR3 contains 17 residues. The CDR3 bases are TGCGCCAGCAGCCAGGGGACAGGGACCTTACAACCGGATGGCTACACCTTC. Translation: CASSQGTGTLQPDGYTF.

The V and J genes are TRBV20-1 and TRBJ2-7, with 9 bases matching TRBD2. CDR1 and CDR2 from the germline V gene are DFQATT and SNEGSKA (reference sequence). Germline trimming cut 1 base from V and 4 bases from J; bases unmatched to any gene: 8. CDR3 length equals 15 residues. The DNA for the CDR3 is TGCAGTGCTAGAGCCGCCGCGGGAGGGTTATACGAGCAGTACTTC. Translated, it gives CSARAAAGGLYEQYF.

The chain links TRBV20-1 to TRBJ2-7; the D gene could be TRBD1 or TRBD2 (5 bases each). Looked up from germline, CDR1 is DFQATT and CDR2 is SNEGSKA (reference sequence). The CDR3 loop spans 16 amino acids. Trimming took 6 bases from V and 3 from J, leaving 24 bases between them. The CDR3 reads CSAHPGGGSTIYEQYF. CDR3 DNA sequence: TGCAGTGCCCACCCAGGTGGGGGATCTACGATCTACGAGCAGTACTTC.

The CDR3 DNA is TGTGCCAGCTCACCAGGAGGGGAGGGTGGCGATGAGCAGTTCTTC. Translation gives CASSPGGEGGDEQFF. The rearrangement uses TRBV18 and TRBJ2-1; 7 bases line up with TRBD2. The CDR3 runs to 15 residues. Germline CDR1 KGHSH, CDR2 LQKENI. The J segment lost 8 bases and the V segment lost 2 bases, leaving 9 bases of the junction unmatched.